The present T cell receptor (beta chain) was sequenced within a study of CD8+ T cells in alopecia areata. From germline, CDR1 is SGHTA and CDR2 FQGNSA. The CDR3 has 17 amino acids. The V end was cut by 1 base, the J end by 0 bases, with 10 bases between. As to this clone: The target antigen is unknown.

Overall study findings and caveats: Lesional tissue from the scalp (especially in alopecia totalis/universalis) showed higher clonality than normal scalp.

It was cDNA, reverse transcribed from extracted RNA, that served as the sequencing template. Libraries were prepared by immunoSEQ multiplex PCR; TCRdb keeps only in-frame clonotypes and omits some of them. This repertoire shows under 300,000 clones, about 68% found once; its top ten account for approximately 1.2%. The clonotype originates from a human donor with alopecia areata. Sequenced material: CD4+ T cells sorted from blood, taken at week 0. This sequence joins TRBV7-2 and TRBJ2-6, with D possibly TRBD1 on 5 matching bases. The CDR3 reads CASSLGSGLSGANVLTF. CDR3 coding DNA: TGTGCCAGCAGCTTAGGTTCAGGGCTCTCTGGGGCCAACGTCCTGACTTTC.